The text below deals with one T cell receptor (beta chain). In germline, CDR1 is KGHDR, CDR2 SFDVKD. This CDR3 comprises 21 residues. V lost 4 bases to trimming and J lost 0 bases; unmatched junction nucleotides: 17. This entry is derived from a study of blood T cell repertoires in COVID-19. Across the study: In each case, the material was cDNA or gDNA derived from T cells, B-cell-depleted T cells, or PBMCs.

The authors' processing: Estimates of nucleated cell counts were drawn from the amplification of reference gene primers. Sequenced by immunoSEQ multiplex PCR; TCRdb stores in-frame clones only, minus some. V and J calls and clone size follow that table, whereas D and trimming were derived from the DNA. The sample holds roughly 500,000 clones, approximately 92% seen once. While infection was still active, Seattle patients were enrolled and then followed longitudinally. The sample taken for sequencing was peripheral blood. The TCR comes from a man aged 18 to 30 with COVID-19, enrolled during active disease. This chain connects TRBV24-1 to TRBJ2-6; 7 bases are a match to TRBD1. CDR3 bases: TGTGCCACCAGTGACCCCCGGGACAGCACACCCTCAAGCTCTGGGGCCAACGTCCTGACTTTC. Its protein product is CATSDPRDSTPSSSGANVLTF.